The 28 T cell receptor beta chains presented below share a single source sample, sequenced in a study of cytomegalovirus exposure and HLA in healthy donors. A multiplex PCR was run with 60 Vbeta primers and 13 Jbeta primers. Data came from immunoSEQ multiplex PCR; TCRdb stores just in-frame clones and leaves some out. The sample shows about 170,000 clones, roughly 80% of them seen only once. Source material: PBMCs. Receptors originate from a woman aged 18-30 years in good health and CMV-seronegative.

V is TRBV14 and J is TRBJ1-2; perhaps TRBD1 as D (6 bases). V was trimmed by 0 bases and J by 5 bases, leaving 7 bases between them. Germline V gene lookup returns CDR1 SGHDN and CDR2 FVKESK. This CDR3 region has 13 residues. The CDR3 nucleotides read TGTGCCAGCAGCCAAGACAGGGGATATGGCTACACCTTC. This gives the protein CASSQDRGYGYTF.

This clone was seen a single time. The V and J genes are TRBV2 and TRBJ2-5, with D tentatively TRBD2 (6 bases). The ends were cut back, 4 bases at V and 5 bases at J, with 11 bases in the middle. The germline gives CDR1 SNHLY, CDR2 FYNNEI. The CDR3 contains 13 residues. CDR3 nucleotide sequence: TGTGCCAGCAGTGGACTAGTATATGAGACCCAGTACTTC. Translating gives CASSGLVYETQYF.

This clone appeared a single time. This chain uses TRBV5-6 with TRBJ1-5, with a tentative D call TRBD1 (6 bases). The CDR3 has 15 residues. The germline V gene has CDR1 SGHDT and CDR2 YYEEEE. The V end lost 5 bases, the J end lost 0 bases, and 12 bases lay between the germline ends. CDR3 protein: CASRETGLSNQPQHF. DNA for the CDR3: TGTGCCAGCAGGGAGACAGGACTTAGCAATCAGCCCCAGCATTTT.

The chain recombines TRBV10-2 with TRBJ2-7; tentatively, D is TRBD1 (5 bases). V shed 5 bases and J shed 1 base, with 15 bases lying between them. Germline loops: CDR1 WSHSY, CDR2 SAAADI. This CDR3 spans 15 amino acids. The CDR3 spells CASSPPRQPSYEQYF. CDR3 bases: TGCGCCAGCAGTCCCCCCAGACAGCCTTCCTACGAGCAGTACTTC.

The rearrangement uses TRBV28 and TRBJ2-7, with TRBD2 identical over 10 bases. After removal of 6 bases from V and 5 bases from J, the junction contained 10 bases not matched to a gene. This CDR3 is built from 15 residues. Germline assignment: CDR1 MDHEN and CDR2 SYDVKM. The CDR3 here is CASSPGLAGVNEQYF. Written as DNA, the CDR3 is TGTGCCAGCAGCCCCGGGCTAGCGGGAGTAAACGAGCAGTACTTC. Combining the CDR3 with reference TRBV28 and TRBJ2-7 gives the whole variable domain DVKVTQSSRYLVKRTGEKVFLECVQDMDHENMFWYRQDPGLGLRLIYFSYDVKMKEKGDIPEGYSVSREKKERFSLILESASTNQTSMYLCASSPGLAGVNEQYFGPGTRLTVT.

The gene calls are TRBV28 and TRBJ1-5; D may be TRBD1 (6 bases). This CDR3 is built from 15 residues. V was shortened by 2 bases and J by 2 bases, with 10 bases between the two germline ends. Germline V lookup: CDR1 MDHEN, CDR2 SYDVKM. The CDR3 DNA reads as TGTGCCAGCAGTTTAGTCACAGGGCGCAATCAGCCCCAGCATTTT. Amino acid sequence: CASSLVTGRNQPQHF.

This clone has just a few counts. The V and J genes are TRBV28 and TRBJ2-2, with 12 bases fitting TRBD1. Germline lookup yields CDR1 MDHEN and CDR2 SYDVKM. CDR3 length equals 14 residues. The J segment lost 6 bases and the V segment lost 7 bases, leaving 3 bases of the junction unmatched. The CDR3 sequence is CASKGQGAPGELFF. CDR3 in DNA: TGTGCCAGCAAGGGACAGGGGGCCCCCGGGGAGCTGTTTTTT.

The genes are TRBV7-2 and TRBJ2-5, with TRBD2 identical over 7 bases. The CDR3 covers 16 residues. V was pared by 2 bases and J by 2 bases, with 8 bases of the junction left unmatched. Germline V lookup: CDR1 SGHTA, CDR2 FQGNSA. CDR3: CASSLWSSGSQETQYF. CDR3 nucleotide sequence: TGTGCCAGCAGCTTATGGTCTAGCGGTTCACAAGAGACCCAGTACTTC.

The gene calls are TRBV28 and TRBJ2-2; the D gene is possibly TRBD2 (6 bases). The CDR3 runs 15 residues. Germline loops: CDR1 MDHEN, CDR2 SYDVKM. Between the trimmed V and J ends, which lost 2 bases and 6 bases, there was a span of 13 bases. DNA of the CDR3: TGTGCCAGCAGTTTAGTTATCGGGGAGGCCGGGGAGCTGTTTTTT. It encodes CASSLVIGEAGELFF.

This clone was counted only a few times. The chain is built from TRBV7-2 and TRBJ1-5; 7 bases agree with TRBD1. Germline V gene data show CDR1 as SGHTA and CDR2 as FQGNSA. With 6 bases clipped from V and 5 bases from J, the junction kept 13 bases outside the gene matches. The CDR3 is made up of 16 amino acids. The CDR3 coding sequence is TGTGCCAGCAGTCGACAGGGTGTAGGAGGCCATCAGCCCCAGCATTTT. Translating it yields CASSRQGVGGHQPQHF.

The chain has TRBV13 and TRBJ2-1; 8 positions agree with TRBD2. V dropped 2 bases and J dropped 9; count of bases not matched to a gene: 9. Germline V gene data show CDR1 as PRHDT and CDR2 as FYEKMQ (reference sequence). There are 15 residues in the CDR3. CDR3 DNA: TGTGCCAGCAGCTTAAGGGGACTAGGGATAGGTGAGCAGTTCTTC. Protein sequence: CASSLRGLGIGEQFF.

The V gene is TRBV6-4, the J gene TRBJ2-7; perhaps TRBD1 as D (6 bases). This CDR3 spans 15 amino acids. Trimming shortened V by 9 bases and J by 2 bases, and 20 bases separated the two germline ends. Germline-derived CDR1 and CDR2 are MRHNA and SNTAGT. CDR3 nucleotides: TGTGCCAGACAAGAGGACCACAGGGACCCCTACGAGCAGTACTTC. Translated, it gives CARQEDHRDPYEQYF.

The chain employs TRBV27 and TRBJ1-1, with a possible D match to TRBD1 (5 bases). Germline values: CDR1 MNHEY, CDR2 SMNVEV (reference sequence). The CDR3 consists of 15 residues. Trimming removed 6 bases from V and 0 bases from J, with 14 bases in between. The CDR3 region is CASSPLAGLNTEAFF. The CDR3 region has the DNA TGTGCCAGCAGCCCACTGGCGGGGCTGAACACTGAAGCTTTCTTT.

The rearrangement joins TRBV7-9 to TRBJ2-1, with a weak D call TRBD1 (6 bases). This CDR3 spans 13 amino acids. Deletions cut 6 bases from V and 10 bases from J, with 16 bases between. CDR1 SEHNR and CDR2 FQNEAQ come from the germline V gene (reference sequence). CDR3: CASRPLDSPEQFF. CDR3 nucleotide sequence: TGTGCCAGCAGGCCATTGGACAGTCCAGAGCAGTTCTTC.

This chain connects TRBV29-1 to TRBJ2-1; 14 bases map to TRBD2. V lost 3 bases to trimming and J lost 8 bases; unmatched junction nucleotides: 3. The length of the CDR3 is 14 residues. Germline CDR1 is SQVTM and CDR2 is ANQGSEA. The CDR3 bases are TGCAGCGTTGACGGGACTAGCGGGAGTTATGAGCAGTTCTTC. It encodes CSVDGTSGSYEQFF.

Only one count was recorded for this clone. V is TRBV19 and J is TRBJ2-7; weak D call: TRBD1 (5 bases). This CDR3 has 15 residues. Trimming cost V 5 bases and J 4 bases, with 18 bases left between them. CDR1 LNHDA and CDR2 SQIVND come from the germline V gene (reference sequence). CDR3 coding DNA: TGTGCCAGTAGTGTTAGTTCGTCAGGGTCTTACGAGCAGTACTTC. Residues: CASSVSSSGSYEQYF.

The chain recombines TRBV5-1 with TRBJ1-1; D might be TRBD1 (6 bases). Germline lookup yields CDR1 SGHRS and CDR2 YFSETQ. V gave up 4 bases and J gave up 3 bases, with 16 bases separating them. This CDR3 is built from 15 residues. Here the CDR3 DNA reads TGCGCCAGCAGCCCAACGGACAGCGCATACACTGAAGCTTTCTTT. This translates into CASSPTDSAYTEAFF.

The V and J genes are TRBV28 and TRBJ2-2; TRBD2 aligns across 9 bases. With 6 bases clipped from V and 0 bases from J, the junction kept 14 bases outside the gene matches. The CDR3 totals 19 residues. Germline CDR1 MDHEN, CDR2 SYDVKM. CDR3 in amino acids: CASRGLAGERAPNTGELFF. CDR3 nucleotides: TGTGCCAGCAGGGGGTTAGCGGGAGAGAGGGCTCCGAACACCGGGGAGCTGTTTTTT.

The table lists this clone with a count of one. The chain employs TRBV7-8 and TRBJ1-4, with 11 nucleotides matching TRBD1. Germline V gene data show CDR1 as SGHVS and CDR2 as FQNEAQ. J was trimmed by 6 bases and V by 4 bases; bases with no gene match: 7. The CDR3 runs to 16 residues. The CDR3 sequence is CASSSGQGAWDEKLFF. The CDR3 bases are TGTGCCAGCAGCTCCGGACAGGGGGCCTGGGATGAAAAACTGTTTTTT.

V usage is TRBV11-3 and J usage is TRBJ2-1; TRBD2 matches 11 bases. Germline loops: CDR1 SGHNT, CDR2 YENEEA. The CDR3 has 18 amino acids. V was clipped by 2 bases and J by 6 bases; unmatched bases: 12. Here the CDR3 reads CASSLRGSSGRLPNEQFF. As DNA, the CDR3 is TGTGCCAGCAGCTTAAGGGGGTCTAGCGGGAGGTTACCCAATGAGCAGTTCTTC.

The V gene is TRBV5-1, the J gene TRBJ2-5; 11 bases map to TRBD2. Trimming took 3 bases from V and 3 from J; bases not matched to a gene: 4. Germline CDR1 reads SGHRS; CDR2 reads YFSETQ. CDR3 length: 15 residues. Here the CDR3 DNA reads TGCGCCAGCAGCTCTCGACTAGCGGGAAAAGAGACCCAGTACTTC. Its protein is CASSSRLAGKETQYF.

Only one count was recorded for this clone. This chain uses TRBV4-1 with TRBJ1-3; TRBD1 matches at 9 bases. The CDR3 spans 15 residues. The V gene end was trimmed by 4 bases and the J gene end by 2 bases; junction bases not matched to a gene: 3. Germline V gene data show CDR1 as MGHRA and CDR2 as YSYEKL. CDR3 region: CASSPRDRAGNTIYF. DNA for the CDR3: TGCGCCAGCAGCCCCAGGGACAGGGCTGGAAACACCATATATTTT.

Of note for this clone: At one of its ends the junction is not consistent with the germline gene, which may arise from a read error. The rearrangement joins TRBV7-7 to TRBJ2-1; D may be TRBD2 (6 bases). The germline V gene encodes CDR1 SSHAT and CDR2 FNYEAQ (reference sequence). The CDR3 loop spans 16 amino acids. In DNA form, the CDR3 reads TGTGCTAGCAGCTTAGAGGCTGGGCTAGCGCAAAATGAGCAGTTCTTC. It is translated as CASSLEAGLAQNEQFF.

V gene TRBV25-1 combines with J gene TRBJ1-6, with 9 positions matching TRBD1. This CDR3 is built from 16 residues. Losses at the gene ends were 3 bases for V and 4 bases for J; bases not matched to a gene: 4. The V gene's germline CDR1 is MGHDK and CDR2 SYGVNS. The CDR3 DNA reads as TGTGCCAGCAGTGAGGGACAGGGAGTTTATAATTCACCCCTCCACTTT. It codes for CASSEGQGVYNSPLHF.

The chain has TRBV6-1 and TRBJ2-3, with 11 bases lining up with TRBD2. With 5 bases clipped from V and 7 bases from J, the junction kept 8 bases outside the gene matches. This CDR3 contains 15 residues. Germline V gene data show CDR1 as MNHNS and CDR2 as SASEGT. The CDR3 nucleotides are TGTGCCAGCAGTCATTTAGCGGGAGGGGGGAATACGCAGTATTTT. Amino acids: CASSHLAGGGNTQYF.

This chain uses TRBV5-4 with TRBJ2-1; 13 nucleotides agree with TRBD2. Germline loops: CDR1 SGHNT, CDR2 YYREEE (reference sequence). The CDR3 loop spans 17 amino acids. Trimming removed 3 bases from V and 3 bases from J; junction bases left unmatched: 6. CDR3 region: CASSWGLAGRDYNEQFF. The CDR3 DNA reads TGTGCCAGCAGCTGGGGACTAGCGGGAAGGGACTACAATGAGCAGTTCTTC.

V usage is TRBV28 and J usage is TRBJ1-5; D remains unclear. This CDR3 contains 14 residues. V dropped 2 bases and J dropped 0 bases, with 5 bases sitting between them. Germline V gene lookup returns CDR1 MDHEN and CDR2 SYDVKM. The CDR3 sequence is CASSLIASNQPQHF. CDR3 nucleotides: TGTGCCAGCAGTTTAATAGCTAGCAATCAGCCCCAGCATTTT.

V is TRBV20-1 and J is TRBJ1-1, with D possibly being TRBD1 (5 bases). Trimming cost V 5 bases and J 10 bases, with 14 bases left between them. Germline V CDR1 and CDR2: DFQATT, SNEGSKA (reference sequence). This CDR3 has 11 amino acids. The CDR3 spells CSAWGRTIAFF. The CDR3 DNA reads TGCAGTGCTTGGGGCAGAACTATAGCTTTCTTT.